This T cell receptor (beta chain) was captured in a study of cytomegalovirus exposure and HLA in healthy donors. Study conclusions and caveats: In a later analysis, TCR beta V- and J-gene trimming showed a link to a missense DCLRE1C variant. Another analysis was done later, and it associated roughly 15,000 TCR beta sequences with HLA alleles at 0.05 false discovery rate. Whilst most TCR sequences proved rare, a subset of public TCRs occurred across many donors.

This PCR relied on a set of 60 Vbeta primers and 13 Jbeta primers. The authors' processing: It was a later analysis that counted 75 million to 90 million unique TCR beta chains, of which approximately 11 million were shared. Here immunoSEQ multiplex PCR was the method, and the copy in TCRdb shows in-frame clones only, minus some. V and J calls and clone size are given by that table; D and trimming were obtained from the DNA. The data show more than 150,000 clones, less than 85% seen once. This CDR3 is 14 amino acids long. The V segment lost 5 bases and the J segment 4 bases; nucleotides outside the gene matches: 5. Germline V lookup: CDR1 SGDLS, CDR2 YYNGEE. Worth noting for this clone: What it binds is unknown.

The TCR comes from a boy aged 5-17 years in good health and CMV-seronegative. Sequences were obtained from PBMCs. This chain uses TRBV9 with TRBJ2-1, with 8 bases identical to TRBD2. The chain's CDR3 is CASSASGPYNEQFF. CDR3 coding DNA: TGTGCCAGCAGTGCTAGCGGGCCTTACAATGAGCAGTTCTTC. Based on the CDR3 plus reference TRBV9 and TRBJ2-1, the full variable domain is DSGVTQTPKHLITATGQRVTLRCSPRSGDLSVYWYQQSLDQGLQFLIQYYNGEERAKGNILERFSAQQFPDLHSELNLSSLELGDSALYFCASSASGPYNEQFFGPGTRLTVL.